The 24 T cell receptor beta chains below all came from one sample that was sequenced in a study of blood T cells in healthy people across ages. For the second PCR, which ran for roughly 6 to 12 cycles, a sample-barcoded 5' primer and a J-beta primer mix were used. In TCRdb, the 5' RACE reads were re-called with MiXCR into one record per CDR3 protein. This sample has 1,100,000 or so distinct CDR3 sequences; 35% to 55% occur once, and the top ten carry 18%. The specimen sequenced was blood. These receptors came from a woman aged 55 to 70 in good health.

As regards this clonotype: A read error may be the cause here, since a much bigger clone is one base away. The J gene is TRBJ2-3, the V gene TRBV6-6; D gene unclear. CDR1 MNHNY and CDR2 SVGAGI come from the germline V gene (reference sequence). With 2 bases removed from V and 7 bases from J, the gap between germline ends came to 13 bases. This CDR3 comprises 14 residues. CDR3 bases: TGTGCCAGCAGTTACGCGTTGAGTGGAAATACGCAGTATTTT. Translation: CASSYALSGNTQYF.

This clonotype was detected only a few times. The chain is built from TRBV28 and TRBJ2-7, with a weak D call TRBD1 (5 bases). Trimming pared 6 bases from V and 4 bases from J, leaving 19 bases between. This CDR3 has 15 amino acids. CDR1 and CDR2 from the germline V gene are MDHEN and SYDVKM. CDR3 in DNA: TGTGCCAGCAGCCTCGACAGTTCGGGCTCTTACGAGCAGTACTTC. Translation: CASSLDSSGSYEQYF.

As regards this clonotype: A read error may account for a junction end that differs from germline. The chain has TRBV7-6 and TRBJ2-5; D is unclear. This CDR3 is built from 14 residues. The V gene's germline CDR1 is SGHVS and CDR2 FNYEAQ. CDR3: CASSLEVGSETQYF. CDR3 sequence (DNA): TGTGCCAGCAGCTTAGAGGTGGGGTCAGAGACTCAGTACTTC.

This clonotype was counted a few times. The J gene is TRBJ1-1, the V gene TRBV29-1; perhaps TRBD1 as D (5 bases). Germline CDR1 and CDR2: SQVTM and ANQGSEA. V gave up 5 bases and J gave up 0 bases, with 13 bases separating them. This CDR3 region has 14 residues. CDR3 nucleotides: TGCAGCGTTTCCCCGGGGCTCCTGAACACTGAAGCTTTCTTT. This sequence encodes CSVSPGLLNTEAFF. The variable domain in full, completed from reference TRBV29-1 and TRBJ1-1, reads SAVISQKPSRDICQRGTSLTIQCQVDSQVTMMFWYRQQPGQSLTLIATANQGSEATYESGFVIDKFPISRPNLTFSTLTVSNMSPEDSSIYLCSVSPGLLNTEAFFGQGTRLTVV.

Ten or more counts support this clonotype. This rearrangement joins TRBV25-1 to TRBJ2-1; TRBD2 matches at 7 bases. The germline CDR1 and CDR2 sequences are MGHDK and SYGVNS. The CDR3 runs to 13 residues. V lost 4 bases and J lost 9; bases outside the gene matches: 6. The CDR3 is CASSGSRGGEQFF. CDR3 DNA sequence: TGTGCCAGCAGTGGTTCCCGCGGGGGTGAGCAGTTCTTC.

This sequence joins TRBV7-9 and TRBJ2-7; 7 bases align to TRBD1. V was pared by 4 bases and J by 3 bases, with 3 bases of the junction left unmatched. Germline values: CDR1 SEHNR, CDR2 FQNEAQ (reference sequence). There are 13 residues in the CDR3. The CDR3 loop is CASSYGQVYEQYF. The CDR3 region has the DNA TGTGCCAGCAGCTATGGACAGGTCTACGAGCAGTACTTC.

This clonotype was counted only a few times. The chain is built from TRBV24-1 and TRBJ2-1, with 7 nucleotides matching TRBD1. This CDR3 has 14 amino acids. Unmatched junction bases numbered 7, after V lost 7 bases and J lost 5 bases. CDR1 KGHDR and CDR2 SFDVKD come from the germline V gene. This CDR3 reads CATSQGVSHNEQFF. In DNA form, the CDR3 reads TGTGCCACCAGCCAGGGGGTTTCCCACAATGAGCAGTTCTTC.

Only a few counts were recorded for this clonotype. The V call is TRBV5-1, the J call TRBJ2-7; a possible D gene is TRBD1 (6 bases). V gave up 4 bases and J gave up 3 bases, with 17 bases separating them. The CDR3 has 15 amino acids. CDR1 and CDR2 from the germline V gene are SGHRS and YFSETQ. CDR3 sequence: CASSPVTGSIYEQYF. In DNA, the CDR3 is TGCGCCAGCAGCCCCGTCACAGGGTCCATCTACGAGCAGTACTTC.

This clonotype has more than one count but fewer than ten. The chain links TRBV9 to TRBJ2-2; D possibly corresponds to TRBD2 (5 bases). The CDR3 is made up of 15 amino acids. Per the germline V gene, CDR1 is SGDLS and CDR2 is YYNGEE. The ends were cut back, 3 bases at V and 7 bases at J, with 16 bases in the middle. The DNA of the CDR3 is TGTGCCAGCAGCGGAGGACGACCCGGAGGCGGGGAGCTGTTTTTT. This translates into CASSGGRPGGGELFF.

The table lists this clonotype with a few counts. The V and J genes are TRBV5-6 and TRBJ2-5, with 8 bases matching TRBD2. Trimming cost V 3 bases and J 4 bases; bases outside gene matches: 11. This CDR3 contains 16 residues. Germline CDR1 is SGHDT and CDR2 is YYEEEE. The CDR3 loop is CASSWTSLVSGETQYF. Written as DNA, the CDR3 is TGTGCCAGCAGCTGGACTAGCCTAGTATCGGGAGAGACCCAGTACTTC.

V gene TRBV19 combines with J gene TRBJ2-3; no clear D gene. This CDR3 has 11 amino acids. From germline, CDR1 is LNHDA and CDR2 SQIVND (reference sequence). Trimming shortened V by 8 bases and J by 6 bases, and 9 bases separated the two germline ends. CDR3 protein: CASGFWDTQYF. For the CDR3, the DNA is TGTGCCAGTGGGTTTTGGGATACGCAGTATTTT.

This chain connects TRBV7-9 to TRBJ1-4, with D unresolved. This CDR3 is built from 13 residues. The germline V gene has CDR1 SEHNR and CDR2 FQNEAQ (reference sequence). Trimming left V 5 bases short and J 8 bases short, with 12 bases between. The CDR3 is CASSLPGGEKLFF. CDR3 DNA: TGTGCCAGCAGCCTCCCCGGCGGGGAAAAACTGTTTTTT.

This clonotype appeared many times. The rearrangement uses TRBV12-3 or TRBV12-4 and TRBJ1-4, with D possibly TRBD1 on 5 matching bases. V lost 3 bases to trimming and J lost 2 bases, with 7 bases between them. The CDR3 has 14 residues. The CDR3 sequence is CASSFDSTNEKLFF. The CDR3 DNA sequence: TGTGCCAGCAGTTTTGACAGCACTAATGAAAAACTGTTTTTT.

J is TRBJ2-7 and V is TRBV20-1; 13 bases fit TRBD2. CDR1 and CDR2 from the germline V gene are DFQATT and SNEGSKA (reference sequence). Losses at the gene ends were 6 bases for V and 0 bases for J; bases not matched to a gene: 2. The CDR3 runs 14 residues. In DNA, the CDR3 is TGCAGTGCGGGACTAGCGGGGCACTCCTACGAGCAGTACTTC. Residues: CSAGLAGHSYEQYF.

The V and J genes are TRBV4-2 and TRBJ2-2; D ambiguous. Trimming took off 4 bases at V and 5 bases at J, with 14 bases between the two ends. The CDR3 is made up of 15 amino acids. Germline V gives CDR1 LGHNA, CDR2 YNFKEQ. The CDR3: CASSPQARETGELFF. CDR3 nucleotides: TGTGCCAGCAGCCCCCAGGCAAGGGAAACCGGGGAGCTGTTTTTT.

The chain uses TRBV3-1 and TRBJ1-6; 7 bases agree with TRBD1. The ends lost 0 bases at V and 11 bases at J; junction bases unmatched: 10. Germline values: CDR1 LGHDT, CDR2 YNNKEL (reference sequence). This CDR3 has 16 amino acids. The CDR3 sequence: CASSQDAGQRIAPLHF. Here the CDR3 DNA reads TGTGCCAGCAGCCAAGATGCGGGACAGCGTATAGCACCCCTCCACTTT.

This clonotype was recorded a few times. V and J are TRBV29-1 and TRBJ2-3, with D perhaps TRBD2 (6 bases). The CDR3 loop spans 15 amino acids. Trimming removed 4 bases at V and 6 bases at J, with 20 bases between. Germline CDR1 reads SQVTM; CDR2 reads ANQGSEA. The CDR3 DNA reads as TGCAGCGTTGCACTGGGCCAGGAGGGAAGTGATACGCAGTATTTT. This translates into CSVALGQEGSDTQYF.

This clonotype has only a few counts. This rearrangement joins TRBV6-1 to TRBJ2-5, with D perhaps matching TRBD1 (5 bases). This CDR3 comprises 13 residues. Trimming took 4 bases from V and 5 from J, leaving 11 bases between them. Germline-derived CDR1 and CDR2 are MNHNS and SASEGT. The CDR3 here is CASSASPGETQYF. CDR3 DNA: TGTGCCAGCAGTGCATCCCCAGGGGAGACCCAGTACTTC.

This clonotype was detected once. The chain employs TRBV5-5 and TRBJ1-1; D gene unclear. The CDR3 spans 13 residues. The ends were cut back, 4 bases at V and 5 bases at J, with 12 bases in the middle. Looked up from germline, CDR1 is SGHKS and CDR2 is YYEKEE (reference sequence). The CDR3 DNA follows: TGTGCCAGCAGCACCCGAGATGTGACTGAAGCTTTCTTT. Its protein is CASSTRDVTEAFF.

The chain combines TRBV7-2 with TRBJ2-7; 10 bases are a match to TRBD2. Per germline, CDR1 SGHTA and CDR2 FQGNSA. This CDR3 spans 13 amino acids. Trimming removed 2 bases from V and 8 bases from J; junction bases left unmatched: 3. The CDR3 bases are TGTGCCAGCAGCTTAACTAGCGGGAACAAGCAGTACTTC. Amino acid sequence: CASSLTSGNKQYF.

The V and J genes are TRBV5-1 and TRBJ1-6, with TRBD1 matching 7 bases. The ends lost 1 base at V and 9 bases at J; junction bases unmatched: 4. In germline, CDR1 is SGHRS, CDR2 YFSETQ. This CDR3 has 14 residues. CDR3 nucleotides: TGCGCCAGCAGCTTGAACAGGGGAGGTTCACCCCTCCACTTT. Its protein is CASSLNRGGSPLHF. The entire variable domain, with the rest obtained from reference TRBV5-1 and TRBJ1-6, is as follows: KAGVTQTPRYLIKTRGQQVTLSCSPISGHRSVSWYQQTPGQGLQFLFEYFSETQRNKGNFPGRFSGRQFSNSRSEMNVSTLELGDSALYLCASSLNRGGSPLHFGNGTRLTVT.

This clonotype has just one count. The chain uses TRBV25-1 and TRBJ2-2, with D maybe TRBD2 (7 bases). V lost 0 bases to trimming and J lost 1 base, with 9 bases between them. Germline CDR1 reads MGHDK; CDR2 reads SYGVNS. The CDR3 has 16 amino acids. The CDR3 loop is CASSEYRGGNTGELFF. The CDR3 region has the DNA TGTGCCAGCAGTGAATATAGGGGGGGGAACACCGGGGAGCTGTTTTTT. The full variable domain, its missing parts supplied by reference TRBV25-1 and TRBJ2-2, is EADIYQTPRYLVIGTGKKITLECSQTMGHDKMYWYQQDPGMELHLIHYSYGVNSTEKGDLSSESTVSRIRTEHFPLTLESARPSHTSQYLCASSEYRGGNTGELFFGEGSRLTVL.

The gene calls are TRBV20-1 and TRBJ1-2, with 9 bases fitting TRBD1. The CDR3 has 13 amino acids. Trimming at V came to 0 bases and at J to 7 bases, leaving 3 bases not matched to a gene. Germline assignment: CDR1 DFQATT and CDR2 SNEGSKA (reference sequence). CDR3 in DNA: TGCAGTGCTAGAGATGGGACAGGGAGTGGCTACACCTTC. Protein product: CSARDGTGSGYTF.

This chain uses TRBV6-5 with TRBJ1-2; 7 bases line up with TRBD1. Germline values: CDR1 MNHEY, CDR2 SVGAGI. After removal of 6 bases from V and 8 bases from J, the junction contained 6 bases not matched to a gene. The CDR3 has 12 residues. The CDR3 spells CASRKSGGGYTF. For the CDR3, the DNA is TGTGCCAGCAGGAAATCAGGGGGGGGCTACACCTTC.